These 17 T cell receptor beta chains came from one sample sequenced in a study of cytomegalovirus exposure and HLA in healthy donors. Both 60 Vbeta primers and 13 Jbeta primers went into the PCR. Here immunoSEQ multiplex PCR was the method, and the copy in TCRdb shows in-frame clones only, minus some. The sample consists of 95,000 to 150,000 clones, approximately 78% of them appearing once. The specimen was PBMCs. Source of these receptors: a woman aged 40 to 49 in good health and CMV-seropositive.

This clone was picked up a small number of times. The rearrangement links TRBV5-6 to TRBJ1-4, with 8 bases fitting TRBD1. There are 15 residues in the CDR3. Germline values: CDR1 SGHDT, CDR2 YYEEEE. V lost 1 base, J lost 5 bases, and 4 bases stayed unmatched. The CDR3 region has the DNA TGTGCCAGCAGCTTGTGGCGGGACAGGAATGAAAAACTGTTTTTT. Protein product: CASSLWRDRNEKLFF. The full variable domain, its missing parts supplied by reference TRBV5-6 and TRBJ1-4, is DAGVTQSPTHLIKTRGQQVTLRCSPKSGHDTVSWYQQALGQGPQFIFQYYEEEERQRGNFPDRFSGHQFPNYSSELNVNALLLGDSALYLCASSLWRDRNEKLFFGSGTQLSVL.

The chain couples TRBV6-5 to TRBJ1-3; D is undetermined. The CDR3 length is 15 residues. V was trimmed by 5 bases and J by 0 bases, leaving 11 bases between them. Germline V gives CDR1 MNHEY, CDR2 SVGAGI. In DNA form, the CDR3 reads TGTGCCAGCAGTCGCGGCCCGAACTCTGGAAACACCATATATTTT. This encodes CASSRGPNSGNTIYF.

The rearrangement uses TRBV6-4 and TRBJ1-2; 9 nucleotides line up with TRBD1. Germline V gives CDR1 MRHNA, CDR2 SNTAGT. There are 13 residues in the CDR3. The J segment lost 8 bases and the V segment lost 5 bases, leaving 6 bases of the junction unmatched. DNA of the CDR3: TGTGCCAGCAGTTGGGGACAGGGAGGCGGCTACACCTTC. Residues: CASSWGQGGGYTF.

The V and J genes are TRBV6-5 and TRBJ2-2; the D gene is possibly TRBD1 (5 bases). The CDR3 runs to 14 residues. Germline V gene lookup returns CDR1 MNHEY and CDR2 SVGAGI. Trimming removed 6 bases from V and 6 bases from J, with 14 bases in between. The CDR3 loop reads CASRPNPGPGELFF. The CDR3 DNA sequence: TGTGCCAGCAGGCCCAACCCAGGGCCCGGGGAGCTGTTTTTT.

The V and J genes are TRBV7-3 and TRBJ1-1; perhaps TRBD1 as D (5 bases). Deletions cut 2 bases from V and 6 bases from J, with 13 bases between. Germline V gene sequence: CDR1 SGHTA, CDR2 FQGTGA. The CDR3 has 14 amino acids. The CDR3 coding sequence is TGTGCCAGCAGCTTAGACAGATACACTTCTGAAGCTTTCTTT. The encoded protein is CASSLDRYTSEAFF.

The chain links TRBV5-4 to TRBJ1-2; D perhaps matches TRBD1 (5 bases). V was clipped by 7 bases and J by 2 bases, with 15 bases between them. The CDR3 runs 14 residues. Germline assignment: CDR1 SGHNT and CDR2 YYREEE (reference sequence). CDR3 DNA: TGTGCCAGCTCCCAGGACACGGAGAACTATGGCTACACCTTC. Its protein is CASSQDTENYGYTF.

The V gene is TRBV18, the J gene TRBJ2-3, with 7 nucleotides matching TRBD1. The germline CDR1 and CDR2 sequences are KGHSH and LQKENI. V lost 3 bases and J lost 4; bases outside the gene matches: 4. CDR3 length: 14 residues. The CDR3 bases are TGTGCCAGCTCACCCGACAGGGTGGCAGATACGCAGTATTTT. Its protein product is CASSPDRVADTQYF. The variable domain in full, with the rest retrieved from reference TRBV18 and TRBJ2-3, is NAGVMQNPRHLVRRRGQEARLRCSPMKGHSHVYWYRQLPEEGLKFMVYLQKENIIDESGMPKERFSAEFPKEGPSILRIQQVVRGDSAAYFCASSPDRVADTQYFGPGTRLTVL.

For the CDR3, the DNA is TGTGCCAGCAGCCAGAATAGCGGGAACTACAATGAGCAGTTCTTC. Amino acid sequence: CASSQNSGNYNEQFF. The gene calls are TRBV9 and TRBJ2-1, with TRBD2 identical over 8 bases. The germline gives CDR1 SGDLS, CDR2 YYNGEE. The CDR3 has 15 amino acids. After removal of 4 bases from V and 3 bases from J, the junction contained 6 bases not matched to a gene.

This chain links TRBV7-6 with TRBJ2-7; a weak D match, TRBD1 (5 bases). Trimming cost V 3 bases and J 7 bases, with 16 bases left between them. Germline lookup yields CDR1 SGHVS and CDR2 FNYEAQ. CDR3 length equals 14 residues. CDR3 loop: CASSFGQGLGEQYF. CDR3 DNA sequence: TGTGCCAGCAGCTTCGGTCAGGGCCTGGGAGAGCAGTACTTC.

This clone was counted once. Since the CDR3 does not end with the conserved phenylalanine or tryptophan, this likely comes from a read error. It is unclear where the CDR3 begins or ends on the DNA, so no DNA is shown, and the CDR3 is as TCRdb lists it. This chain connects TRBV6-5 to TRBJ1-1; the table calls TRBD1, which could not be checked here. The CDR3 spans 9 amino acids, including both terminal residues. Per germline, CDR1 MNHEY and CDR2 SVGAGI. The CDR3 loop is CASSQPWGR.

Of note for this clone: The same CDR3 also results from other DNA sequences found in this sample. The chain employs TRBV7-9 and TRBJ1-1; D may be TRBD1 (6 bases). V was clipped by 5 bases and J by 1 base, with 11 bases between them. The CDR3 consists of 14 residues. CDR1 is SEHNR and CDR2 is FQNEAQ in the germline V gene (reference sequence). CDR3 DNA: TGTGCCAGCAGCGCTCAAGGGGGGAACACTGAAGCTTTCTTT. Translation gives CASSAQGGNTEAFF.

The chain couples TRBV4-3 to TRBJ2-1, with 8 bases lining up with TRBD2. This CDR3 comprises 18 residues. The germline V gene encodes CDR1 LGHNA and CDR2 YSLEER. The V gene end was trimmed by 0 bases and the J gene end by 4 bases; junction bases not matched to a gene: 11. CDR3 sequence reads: CASSQDRVRAGEYNEQFF. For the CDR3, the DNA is TGCGCCAGCAGCCAAGATCGGGTGAGAGCGGGGGAGTACAATGAGCAGTTCTTC.

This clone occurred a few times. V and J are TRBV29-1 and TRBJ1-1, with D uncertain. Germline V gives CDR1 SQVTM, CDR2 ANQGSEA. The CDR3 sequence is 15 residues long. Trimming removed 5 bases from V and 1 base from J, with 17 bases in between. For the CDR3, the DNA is TGCAGCGTTTCAGACGCAGGAAGTGAGAACACTGAAGCTTTCTTT. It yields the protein CSVSDAGSENTEAFF.

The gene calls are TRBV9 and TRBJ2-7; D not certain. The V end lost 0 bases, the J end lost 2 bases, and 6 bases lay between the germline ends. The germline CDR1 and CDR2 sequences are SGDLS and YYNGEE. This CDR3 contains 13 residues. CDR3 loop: CASSVESTYEQYF. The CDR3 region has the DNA TGTGCCAGCAGCGTAGAATCAACCTACGAGCAGTACTTC. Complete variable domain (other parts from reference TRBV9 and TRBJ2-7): DSGVTQTPKHLITATGQRVTLRCSPRSGDLSVYWYQQSLDQGLQFLIQYYNGEERAKGNILERFSAQQFPDLHSELNLSSLELGDSALYFCASSVESTYEQYFGPGTRLTVT.

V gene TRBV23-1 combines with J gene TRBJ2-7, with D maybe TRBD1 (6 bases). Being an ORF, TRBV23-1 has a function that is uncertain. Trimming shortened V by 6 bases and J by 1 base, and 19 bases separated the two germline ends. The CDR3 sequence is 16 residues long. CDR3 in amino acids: CASSQDTGLQSYEQYF. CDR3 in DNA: TGCGCCAGCAGCCAAGATACAGGGTTGCAGTCCTACGAGCAGTACTTC.

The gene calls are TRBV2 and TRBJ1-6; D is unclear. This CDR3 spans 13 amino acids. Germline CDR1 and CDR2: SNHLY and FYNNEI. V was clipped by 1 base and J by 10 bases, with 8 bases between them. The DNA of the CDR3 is TGTGCCAGCAGTGAAGGGGAGGGATCACCCCTCCACTTT. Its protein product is CASSEGEGSPLHF.

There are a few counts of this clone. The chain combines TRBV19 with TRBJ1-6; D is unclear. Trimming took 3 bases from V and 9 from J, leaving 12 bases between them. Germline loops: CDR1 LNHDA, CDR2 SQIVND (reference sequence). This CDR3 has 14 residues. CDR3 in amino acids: CASSMRGLGSPLHF. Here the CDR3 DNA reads TGTGCCAGTAGTATGAGAGGGCTGGGTTCACCCCTCCACTTT.